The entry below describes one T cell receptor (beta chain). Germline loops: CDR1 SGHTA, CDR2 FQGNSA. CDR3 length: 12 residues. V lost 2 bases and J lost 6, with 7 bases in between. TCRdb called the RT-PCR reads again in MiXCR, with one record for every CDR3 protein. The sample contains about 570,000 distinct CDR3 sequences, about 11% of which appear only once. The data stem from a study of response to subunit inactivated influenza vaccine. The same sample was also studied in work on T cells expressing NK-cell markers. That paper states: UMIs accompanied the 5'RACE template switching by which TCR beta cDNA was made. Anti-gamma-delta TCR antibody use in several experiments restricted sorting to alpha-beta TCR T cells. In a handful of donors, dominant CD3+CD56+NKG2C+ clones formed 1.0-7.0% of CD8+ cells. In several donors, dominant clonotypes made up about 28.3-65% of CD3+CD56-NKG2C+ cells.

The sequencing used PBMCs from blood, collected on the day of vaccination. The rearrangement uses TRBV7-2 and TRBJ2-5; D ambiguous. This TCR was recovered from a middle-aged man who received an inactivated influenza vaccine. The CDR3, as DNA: TGTGCCAGCAGCTTATTCGCAAAGACCCAGTACTTC. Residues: CASSLFAKTQYF.